This T cell receptor beta chain was captured in a study of beta chain features in type 1 diabetes. The study, taken as a whole, reports: Whatever favoring of shorter templates PCR might show would apply equally to patients and controls. Shorter TCRB CDR3s, moderately but significantly so, marked every one of the four CD4+ subsets in Type 1 diabetes patients.

Reverse transcribing all isolated RNA meant expressed TCRB transcripts were sequenced. Mean read depth for naive, central memory and regulatory T cell samples was around 3.5 million reads. The method was immunoSEQ multiplex PCR; TCRdb's version includes in-frame clones alone and lacks a portion of them. The data contain a few hundred thousand clones, around an eighth of them singletons. Concerning this clone itself: Its antigen is unidentified.

Donors contributed one heparinised blood draw apiece, averaging about 110 mL. Germline lookup yields CDR1 SGHDN and CDR2 FVKESK. This CDR3 is built from 12 residues. Trimming took 4 bases from V and 14 from J; bases not matched to a gene: 8. This rearrangement joins TRBV14 to TRBJ2-3; 8 nucleotides match TRBD2. The sequence derives from a woman aged 18-29 years with type 1 diabetes. The material sequenced was naive CD4+ T cells from blood. CDR3 residues: CASSPTGTRAYF. CDR3 in DNA: TGTGCCAGCAGCCCCACCGGGACTAGGGCGTATTTT. The whole variable domain, filled in from reference TRBV14 and TRBJ2-3, reads EAGVTQFPSHSVIEKGQTVTLRCDPISGHDNLYWYRRVMGKEIKFLLHFVKESKQDESGMPNNRFLAERTGGTYSTLKVQPAELEDSGVYFCASSPTGTRAYFGPGTRLTVL.